This is a list of T cell receptor beta chains from one sample in a study of blood T cell repertoires in COVID-19. The method was immunoSEQ multiplex PCR; TCRdb's version includes in-frame clones alone and lacks a portion of them. The sample has hundreds of thousands of clones; 86% are singletons. Sequenced input: peripheral blood. These receptors originate from a woman in her 30s who had recovered from COVID-19. CDR3s include the opening cysteine and the closing phenylalanine or tryptophan. The D gene is left open where the match is weak. Size is stated for part of the rows, as once, few or many counts, or as a class when the clone is expanded.

d_call	cdr3_length	clone_size	v_call	j_call	cdr3_nt	cdr3_aa
TRBD2	16	once	TRBV28	TRBJ2-7	TGTGCCAGCAGTTCTCCGGGACTAGCGGGGACCTACGAGCAGTACTTC	CASSSPGLAGTYEQYF
TRBD1	14	.	TRBV6-5	TRBJ2-3	TGTGCCAGCAGTTCGGGACAGTACACAGATACGCAGTATTTT	CASSSGQYTDTQYF
.	14	.	TRBV6-1	TRBJ1-5	TGTGCCAGCAGTGATTCGGACAGTGAACAGCCCCAGCATTTT	CASSDSDSEQPQHF
.	16	.	TRBV28	TRBJ1-6	TGTGCCAGCAGTTTAAAGGTCGTCAGGCCAAATTCACCCCTCCACTTT	CASSLKVVRPNSPLHF
.	14	.	TRBV9	TRBJ1-1	TGTGCCAGCAGCGTAGTGAGGTCGCCCACTGAAGCTTTCTTT	CASSVVRSPTEAFF
TRBD1	14	.	TRBV11-2	TRBJ1-2	TGTGCCAGCAGCTTAGATCAGGGGGCAGATGGCTACACCTTC	CASSLDQGADGYTF
.	13	.	TRBV27	TRBJ1-1	TGTGCCAGCAGTTATGGGGGGTACACTGAAGCTTTCTTT	CASSYGGYTEAFF
TRBD1	14	.	TRBV6-1	TRBJ1-1	TGTGCCAGCAGTGAGACAGGGGGTTTAACTGAAGCTTTCTTT	CASSETGGLTEAFF
TRBD1	16	.	TRBV7-6	TRBJ2-2	TGTGCCAGCAGCTTATTCAGGGGGCGCGACACCGGGGAGCTGTTTTTT	CASSLFRGRDTGELFF
.	15	.	TRBV15	TRBJ1-1	TGTGCCACCAGCAGAGGGACGGGGGGGGTCACTGAAGCTTTCTTT	CATSRGTGGVTEAFF
.	16	.	TRBV15	TRBJ2-5	TGTGCCACCAGCAGGCTGGGCGTGGGGGGCCAAGAGACCCAGTACTTC	CATSRLGVGGQETQYF
.	16	once	TRBV19	TRBJ1-6	TGTGCCAGTAGTATGATGGGAGCGTCCTATAATTCACCCCTCCACTTT	CASSMMGASYNSPLHF